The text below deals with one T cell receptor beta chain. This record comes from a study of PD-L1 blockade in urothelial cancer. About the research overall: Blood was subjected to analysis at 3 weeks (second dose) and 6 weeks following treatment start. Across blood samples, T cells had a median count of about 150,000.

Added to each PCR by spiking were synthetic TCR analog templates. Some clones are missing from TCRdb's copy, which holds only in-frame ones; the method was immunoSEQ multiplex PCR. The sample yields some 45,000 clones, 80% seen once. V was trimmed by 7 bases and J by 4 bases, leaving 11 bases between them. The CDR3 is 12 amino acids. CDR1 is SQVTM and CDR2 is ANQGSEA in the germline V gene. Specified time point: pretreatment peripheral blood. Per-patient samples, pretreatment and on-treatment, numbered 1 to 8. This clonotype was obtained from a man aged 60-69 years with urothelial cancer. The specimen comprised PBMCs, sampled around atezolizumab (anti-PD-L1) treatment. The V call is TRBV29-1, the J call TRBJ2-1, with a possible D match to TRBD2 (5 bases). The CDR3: CSALRGYNEQFF. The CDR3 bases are TGCAGCGCCCTACGGGGTTACAATGAGCAGTTCTTC.